What follows describes a single TCR beta chain. Its antigen is not identified. Other DNA sequences in the sample encode the same CDR3. This record belongs to a study of T cell clonotyping in hematopoietic cell transplantation. Study context: Cytoreduction preceded collection of pretransplant recipient samples. Study-level points and caveats: Pathologically expanded recipient clonotypes increased progressively from day 30 to day 180 as diversity fell. At the given depth, recipient repertoires were over 97% de novo clonotypes.

Sequencing used immunoSEQ multiplex PCR; TCRdb keeps in-frame clones, though not all of them. The repertoire has several thousand clones, approximately 79% of them found once; the top ten carry around a third. The time point here: recipient sample about 28 days before transplant, after cytoreduction. Samples: about 28 days before transplant, then days 30, 100 and 180 after. Trimming removed 3 bases from V and 0 bases from J, with 5 bases in between. CDR1 and CDR2 (germline): GTSNPN, SVGIG (reference sequence). The CDR3 is 12 residues long. The specimen comprised peripheral blood mononuclear cells, sampled before stem cell transplant. This chain joins TRBV30 and TRBJ1-1; no clear D. The clonotype was recovered from a man in his sixties with acute myeloid leukemia. Some clones in this sample may be carry-over from other donors' samples. The CDR3 protein is CAWSQVNTEAFF. The CDR3 DNA follows: TGTGCCTGGAGCCAAGTGAACACTGAAGCTTTCTTT. Together with reference TRBV30 and TRBJ1-1, the CDR3 gives the full variable domain: SQTIHQWPATLVQPVGSPLSLECTVEGTSNPNLYWYRQAAGRGLQLLFYSVGIGQISSEVPQNLSASRPQDRQFILSSKKLLLSDSGFYLCAWSQVNTEAFFGQGTRLTVV.